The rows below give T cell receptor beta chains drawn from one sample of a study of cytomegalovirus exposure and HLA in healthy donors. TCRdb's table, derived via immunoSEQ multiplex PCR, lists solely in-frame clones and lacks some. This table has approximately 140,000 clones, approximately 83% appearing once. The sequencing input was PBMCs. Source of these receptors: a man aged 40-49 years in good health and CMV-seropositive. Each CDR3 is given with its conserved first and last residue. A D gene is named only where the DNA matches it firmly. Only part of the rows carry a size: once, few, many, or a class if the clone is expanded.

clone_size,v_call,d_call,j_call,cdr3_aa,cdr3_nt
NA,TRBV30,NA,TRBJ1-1,CAWKGAEAEAFF,TGTGCCTGGAAAGGAGCGGAGGCCGAAGCTTTCTTT
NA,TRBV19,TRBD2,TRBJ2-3,CASTAGGGTDTQYF,TGTGCCAGCACAGCGGGGGGTGGCACAGATACGCAGTATTTT
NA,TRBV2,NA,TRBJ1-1,CATNRERTEAFF,TGTGCCACAAACAGGGAACGGACTGAAGCTTTCTTT
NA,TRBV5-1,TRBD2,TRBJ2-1,CASSPLVAGTYNEQFF,TGCGCCAGCAGCCCCCTGGTAGCGGGGACCTACAATGAGCAGTTCTTC
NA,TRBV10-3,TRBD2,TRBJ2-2,CAIKSGGRTGELFF,TGTGCCATCAAGTCGGGGGGTCGAACCGGGGAGCTGTTTTTT
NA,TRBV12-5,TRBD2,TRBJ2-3,CASGLAGVDTQYF,TGTGCTAGCGGACTAGCGGGAGTGGATACGCAGTATTTT
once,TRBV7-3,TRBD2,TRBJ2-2,CASSLYPSGGKNTGELFF,TGTGCCAGCAGCCTATACCCTAGCGGGGGGAAGAACACCGGGGAGCTGTTTTTT
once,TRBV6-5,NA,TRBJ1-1,CASSYSDNMNTEAFF,TGTGCCAGCAGTTACTCGGACAACATGAACACTGAAGCTTTCTTT
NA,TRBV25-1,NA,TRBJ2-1,CASSEVGNRADNEQFF,TGTGCCAGCAGTGAAGTAGGAAACAGGGCGGACAATGAGCAGTTCTTC
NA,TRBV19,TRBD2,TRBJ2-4,CASSVGGGASYIQYF,TGTGCCAGTAGTGTCGGGGGGGGCGCGTCTTACATTCAGTACTTC
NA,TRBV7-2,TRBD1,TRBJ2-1,CASSLVGGLGNEQFF,TGTGCCAGCAGCTTAGTAGGGGGCCTGGGCAATGAGCAGTTCTTC
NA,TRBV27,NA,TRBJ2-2,CASSFLPESTGELFF,TGTGCCAGCAGTTTCCTCCCGGAGAGCACCGGGGAGCTGTTTTTT
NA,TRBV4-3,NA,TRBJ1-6,CASSQDPGSNSPLHF,TGCGCCAGCAGCCAAGACCCCGGGTCCAATTCACCCCTCCACTTT
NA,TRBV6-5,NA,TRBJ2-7,CASSYSGRGYEQYF,TGTGCCAGCAGTTACTCCGGCAGGGGCTACGAGCAGTACTTC
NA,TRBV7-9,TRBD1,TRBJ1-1,CASSLATGGNTEAFF,TGTGCCAGCAGCTTAGCCACAGGGGGGAACACTGAAGCTTTCTTT
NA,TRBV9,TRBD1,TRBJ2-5,CASSVFEGAETQYF,TGTGCCAGCAGCGTATTTGAGGGGGCAGAGACCCAGTACTTC
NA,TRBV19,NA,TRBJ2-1,CASAAPETYNERFF,TGTGCCAGTGCGGCCCCAGAAACATACAATGAGCGGTTCTTC
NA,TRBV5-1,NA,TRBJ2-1,CASSLVTGTNSYNEQFF,TGCGCCAGCAGCTTGGTAACCGGGACAAACTCCTACAATGAGCAGTTCTTC
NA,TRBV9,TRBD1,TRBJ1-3,CASSLPRDRVEDTIYF,TGTGCCAGCAGCCTTCCCCGGGACAGGGTGGAGGACACCATATATTTT
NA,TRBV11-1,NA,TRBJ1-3,CASSLAVSSGNTIYF,TGTGCCAGCAGCTTAGCGGTGAGCTCTGGAAACACCATATATTTT
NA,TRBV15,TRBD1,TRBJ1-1,CATSSGQGARTEAFF,TGTGCCACCAGCAGCGGACAGGGGGCCCGCACTGAAGCTTTCTTT
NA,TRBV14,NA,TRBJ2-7,CASSQDSWATRSYEQYF,TGTGCCAGCAGCCAAGATAGTTGGGCTACTAGATCCTACGAGCAGTACTTC
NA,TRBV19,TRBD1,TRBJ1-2,CASRLTGGYGYTF,TGTGCCAGTAGATTAACAGGGGGCTATGGCTACACCTTC
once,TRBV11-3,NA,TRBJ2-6,CASSLPGANVLTF,TGTGCCAGCAGCTTACCAGGGGCCAACGTCCTGACTTTC
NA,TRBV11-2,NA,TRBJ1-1,CASSPPGQGNTEAFF,TGTGCCAGCAGCCCCCCGGGTCAGGGGAACACTGAAGCTTTCTTT
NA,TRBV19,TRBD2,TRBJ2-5,CASSLGGYQETQYF,TGTGCCAGTAGTCTGGGGGGGTACCAAGAGACCCAGTACTTC
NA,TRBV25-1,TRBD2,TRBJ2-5,CASRGLAEGTQYF,TGTGCCAGCAGGGGACTAGCGGAGGGGACCCAGTACTTC
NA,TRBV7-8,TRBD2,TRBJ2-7,CASSPGTSGGRAEQYF,TGTGCCAGCAGCCCAGGGACTAGCGGGGGTAGGGCCGAGCAGTACTTC
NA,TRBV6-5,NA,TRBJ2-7,CASSYSGGQFEQYF,TGTGCCAGCAGTTACTCAGGTGGACAGTTCGAGCAGTACTTC
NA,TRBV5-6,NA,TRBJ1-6,CASSLGLKGGNSPLHF,TGTGCCAGCAGCTTGGGGCTCAAGGGAGGGAATTCACCCCTCCACTTT
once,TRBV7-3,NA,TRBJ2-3,CASSPEDSTDTQYF,TGTGCCAGCAGCCCGGAGGACAGCACAGATACGCAGTATTTT
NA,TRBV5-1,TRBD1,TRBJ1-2,CASSFLQRGGGGYTF,TGCGCCAGCAGCTTCCTCCAGAGAGGGGGCGGCGGCTACACCTTC
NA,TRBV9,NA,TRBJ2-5,CASSVGPTRQYQETQYF,TGTGCCAGCAGCGTTGGACCGACTAGACAGTACCAAGAGACCCAGTACTTC
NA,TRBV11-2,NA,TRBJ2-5,CASSLAVIQETQYF,TGTGCCAGCAGCTTAGCGGTGATACAAGAGACCCAGTACTTC
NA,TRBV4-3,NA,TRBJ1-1,CASSQGVPRHLSNTEAFF,TGCGCCAGCAGCCAAGGGGTCCCAAGACACCTATCGAACACTGAAGCTTTCTTT
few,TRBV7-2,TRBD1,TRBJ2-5,CASSLGLKGARETQYF,TGTGCCAGCAGCTTAGGATTGAAGGGGGCTCGGGAGACCCAGTACTTC
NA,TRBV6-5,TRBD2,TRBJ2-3,CASSYQAGPGTDTQYF,TGTGCCAGCAGTTACCAAGCGGGGCCAGGGACAGATACGCAGTATTTT
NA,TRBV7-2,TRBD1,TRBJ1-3,CASNGQESGNTIYF,TGTGCCAGCAACGGACAGGAGTCTGGAAACACCATATATTTT
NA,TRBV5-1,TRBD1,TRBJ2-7,CASSWGQGNRYEQYF,TGCGCCAGCAGCTGGGGACAGGGCAACCGCTACGAGCAGTACTTC
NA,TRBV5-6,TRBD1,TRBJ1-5,CASSLEKGARGNQPQHF,TGTGCCAGCAGCTTGGAGAAGGGGGCGCGGGGCAATCAGCCCCAGCATTTT
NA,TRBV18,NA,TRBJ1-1,CASSPSKSTEAFF,TGTGCCAGCTCACCCTCCAAGAGTACTGAAGCTTTCTTT